This TCR beta chain comes out of a study of long-term antiretroviral therapy in people with HIV. CDR3 length: 18 residues. CDR1 is SGHRS and CDR2 is YFSETQ in the germline V gene. V was trimmed by 0 bases and J by 0 bases, leaving 17 bases between them. Each donor provided at least one pre-ART PBMC sample and at least two post-ART PBMC samples. Sequencing relied on immunoSEQ assay v3.0, run at survey level. Researchers set sequencing to target roughly 40,000-55,000 T-cell genomes per sample. The table came from immunoSEQ multiplex PCR; TCRdb's copy has only in-frame clones and leaves some out. This sample has about 30,000 clones; around 93% occur once, and the top ten carry 2.5% to 3%.

The starting material was unsorted PBMCs, obtained about 7.4 years after starting antiretroviral therapy. V usage is TRBV5-1 and J usage is TRBJ2-3; weak D call: TRBD2 (6 bases). This sequence was found in a man in his forties or fifties with HIV. CDR3 residues: CASSLEVGGGTSTDTQYF. CDR3 nucleotide sequence: TGCGCCAGCAGCTTGGAGGTCGGGGGAGGTACTAGCACAGATACGCAGTATTTT. Full variable domain (rest looked up from reference TRBV5-1 and TRBJ2-3): KAGVTQTPRYLIKTRGQQVTLSCSPISGHRSVSWYQQTPGQGLQFLFEYFSETQRNKGNFPGRFSGRQFSNSRSEMNVSTLELGDSALYLCASSLEVGGGTSTDTQYFGPGTRLTVL.